Each of the 7 T cell receptor beta chains below was sequenced from the same sample in a study of T-cell reconstitution after alpha-beta-depleted transplantation in children. TCRbeta library preparation incorporated unique molecular identifiers. One entry per CDR3 protein results from TCRdb running MiXCR on the PCR reads. This table has over 45,000 distinct CDR3 sequences, about 5.7% appearing once. The sequencing used PBMCs, mostly from graft donor cells, collected 60 days after TCRalphabeta/CD19-depleted stem cell transplant. The receptors were sampled from a female patient younger than 10 who had a stem cell transplant for aplastic anemia, so the T cells may come from the graft donor.

Ten or more counts support this clonotype. The chain couples TRBV28 to TRBJ2-1, with TRBD2 identical over 7 bases. The CDR3 spans 15 residues. CDR1 MDHEN and CDR2 SYDVKM come from the germline V gene. J gave up 2 bases and V 7 bases, and 8 bases lay outside the gene matches. The DNA of the CDR3 is TGTGCCAGCACTTCGGGGGGAGGCCCCTACAATGAGCAGTTCTTC. Protein sequence: CASTSGGGPYNEQFF.

This clonotype was seen repeatedly, ten times or more. The chain couples TRBV29-1 to TRBJ2-2, with unresolved D. The CDR3 length is 19 residues. Deletions cut 0 bases from V and 0 bases from J, with 20 bases between. The germline gives CDR1 SQVTM, CDR2 ANQGSEA. In DNA, the CDR3 is TGCAGCGTTGAAGATGAAATGGTCCTTGCACCTTCGAACACCGGGGAGCTGTTTTTT. Amino acids: CSVEDEMVLAPSNTGELFF.

Ten or more counts support this clonotype. The rearrangement joins TRBV16 to TRBJ1-4; D uncertain. The length of the CDR3 is 12 residues. Germline-derived CDR1 and CDR2 are KGHSY and FQNENV. The V end lost 2 bases, the J end lost 8 bases, and 6 bases lay between the germline ends. The CDR3 spells CASSQHAEKLFF. CDR3 in DNA: TGTGCCAGCAGCCAACACGCGGAAAAACTGTTTTTT.

The sample holds many counts of this clonotype. The chain links TRBV9 to TRBJ2-1; 9 bases map to TRBD2. Per germline, CDR1 SGDLS and CDR2 YYNGEE. The CDR3 consists of 16 residues. V shed 1 base, J shed 4 bases, and the junction held 6 bases outside the gene matches. The CDR3 DNA is TGTGCCAGCAGCGTAACGTCTAGCGGGGTATACAATGAGCAGTTCTTC. Translating it yields CASSVTSSGVYNEQFF.

This clonotype has only one observation. In DNA form, the CDR3 reads TGTGCCAGCACCAAAACGGGAGGGGAGACCCAGTACTTC. Amino acids: CASTKTGGETQYF. The V gene is TRBV11-2, the J gene TRBJ2-5; 8 nucleotides match TRBD2. Germline V gives CDR1 SGHAT, CDR2 FQNNGV. The trim removed 7 bases at V and 5 bases at J, leaving 6 bases unmatched. There are 13 residues in the CDR3.

This clonotype was seen at least ten times. This rearrangement joins TRBV28 to TRBJ1-4; D not resolved. The CDR3 runs to 13 residues. Trimming pared 2 bases from V and 8 bases from J, leaving 9 bases between. CDR1 MDHEN and CDR2 SYDVKM come from the germline V gene. In DNA, the CDR3 is TGTGCCAGCAGTTTACAGACAAGGGAAAAACTGTTTTTT. Residues: CASSLQTREKLFF.

This clonotype has a handful of counts. The genes are TRBV7-6 and TRBJ1-2; possibly TRBD1 for D (5 bases). The V and J ends lost 5 bases and 4 bases respectively, with 11 bases between them. Germline V gives CDR1 SGHVS, CDR2 FNYEAQ. This CDR3 has 13 residues. CDR3 bases: TGTGCCAGCAGCCCCAGGGCCGGCTATGGCTACACCTTC. Encoded protein: CASSPRAGYGYTF.